The 4 T cell receptor beta chains below were found in one sample sequenced in a study of cytomegalovirus exposure and HLA in healthy donors. PCR was performed using 60 Vbeta and 13 Jbeta primers. Measured with immunoSEQ multiplex PCR; TCRdb has only the in-frame clones, and not every one. The sample lists 200,000 to 250,000 clones; around 80% were seen once. The specimen was PBMCs. The origin of the receptors is a man aged 50-59 years in good health and CMV-seronegative.

This clone was counted a few times. The CDR3 region is CASSIRRANTEAFF. The CDR3 nucleotides read TGTGCCAGTAGTATACGGCGGGCGAACACTGAAGCTTTCTTT. This chain joins TRBV19 and TRBJ1-1; the D is unclear. The germline V and J ends were trimmed by 2 bases and 1 base, with 8 bases remaining between them. The V gene's germline CDR1 is LNHDA and CDR2 SQIVND (reference sequence). The CDR3 contains 14 residues.

The chain is built from TRBV5-1 and TRBJ1-5; 8 nucleotides align to TRBD1. Germline V gene data show CDR1 as SGHRS and CDR2 as YFSETQ. This CDR3 is 13 amino acids long. V lost 4 bases and J lost 9; bases outside the gene matches: 6. CDR3 bases: TGCGCCAGCAGCAGGGGACAGGCAGGGCCCCAGCATTTT. Translated: CASSRGQAGPQHF.

The chain couples TRBV5-4 to TRBJ2-7; TRBD2 matches at 9 bases. Germline V gene data show CDR1 as SGHNT and CDR2 as YYREEE (reference sequence). The CDR3 runs 15 residues. J lost 3 bases, V lost 0 bases, and 4 bases had no gene match. CDR3 nucleotide sequence: TGTGCCAGCAGCTTGGAAGCGGGAGGCCTCTACGAGCAGTACTTC. This translates into CASSLEAGGLYEQYF.

The rearrangement uses TRBV27 and TRBJ1-1; the D gene is possibly TRBD1 (5 bases). The length of the CDR3 is 17 residues. The ends were cut back, 7 bases at V and 8 bases at J, with 29 bases in the middle. Germline CDR1 MNHEY, CDR2 SMNVEV (reference sequence). The CDR3 loop is CASKRILGGIDVNEAFF. The DNA of the CDR3 is TGTGCCAGCAAAAGGATATTGGGGGGAATAGACGTAAACGAAGCTTTCTTT.